This is a list of T cell receptor beta chains from one sample in a study of blood T cell repertoires in COVID-19. Clones were read by immunoSEQ multiplex PCR, and TCRdb kept only the in-frame ones, dropping some. The data show 350,000 to 450,000 clones, with 85% seen just once and 3.6% held by the top ten. The specimen sequenced was peripheral blood. These TCRs come from a woman between 18 and 29 years old with acute or convalescent COVID-19. Each CDR3 is given with its conserved first and last residue. D genes are given only for firm matches. The size of a clone is reported for some rows only, either as once, few or many, or as a class for expanded clones.

v_gene	d_gene	j_gene	abundance	CDR3nt	CDR3aa
TRBV11-1	NA	TRBJ1-2	once	TGTGCCAGCAGCTTTCCCGGGGATGGCTACACCTTC	CASSFPGDGYTF
TRBV30	NA	TRBJ1-1	few	TGTGCCTGGAGTCCAAGGGGGATAGGAACTGAAGCTTTCTTT	CAWSPRGIGTEAFF
TRBV11-2	NA	TRBJ1-2	NA	TGTGCCAGCAGCTTAGGTAGTTTCTATGGCTACACCTTC	CASSLGSFYGYTF
TRBV27	NA	TRBJ2-7	NA	TGTGCCAGCAGTCTCCGGGACTCAAGCAGCTCCTACGAGCAGTACTTC	CASSLRDSSSSYEQYF
TRBV5-1	TRBD1	TRBJ2-1	NA	TGCGCCAGCAGCTTTGACAGGGGCCTTGAGCAGTTCTTC	CASSFDRGLEQFF
TRBV4-1	NA	TRBJ1-6	once	TGCGCCAGCCATATGGCAGCGTCGGAATCACCCCTCCACTTT	CASHMAASESPLHF
TRBV9	NA	TRBJ1-2	once	TGTGCCAGCAGCCCTCCCGAGTATGGCTACACCTTC	CASSPPEYGYTF
TRBV4-1	NA	TRBJ1-5	NA	TGCGCCAGCAGCCAGTCGGGGGACCAGCCCCAGCATTTT	CASSQSGDQPQHF
TRBV28	NA	TRBJ2-2	NA	TGTGCCAGCAGTTTTCAAGGGGCTGGCGGGGAGCTGTTTTTT	CASSFQGAGGELFF
TRBV24-1	TRBD2	TRBJ2-3	NA	TGTGCCACCAGTGATCCCAGTACAGGACTAGCGGGAGGAATAGATACGCAGTATTTT	CATSDPSTGLAGGIDTQYF
TRBV4-2	TRBD2	TRBJ2-5	NA	TGTGCCAGCAGCCAAGATCTGGGGACTAGCGATCAAGAGACCCAGTACTTC	CASSQDLGTSDQETQYF
TRBV6-5	NA	TRBJ1-3	NA	TGTGCCAGCAGTTACCTTAACTCTGGAAACACCATATATTTT	CASSYLNSGNTIYF
TRBV3-1/TRBV3-2	NA	TRBJ2-7	NA	TGTGCCAGCAGCTCTAGTTACGAGCAGTACTTC	CASSSSYEQYF
TRBV9	NA	TRBJ2-5	NA	TGTGCCAGCAGCGTAGGGGGAAGGGGAGAGACCCAGTACTTC	CASSVGGRGETQYF
TRBV7-9	NA	TRBJ1-2	NA	TGTGCCAGCAGCGCCACCTCGGATCTAGGGGGGGGTTATGGCTACACCTTC	CASSATSDLGGGYGYTF
TRBV6-4	TRBD1	TRBJ1-5	NA	TGTGCCAGCAGTGTTGGACAGGGCAGGGACAATCAGCCCCAGCATTTT	CASSVGQGRDNQPQHF
TRBV9	NA	TRBJ1-2	NA	TGTGCCAGCAGCTTCTCGGCAGGGGGCTACACCTTC	CASSFSAGGYTF
TRBV19	NA	TRBJ2-2	once	TGTGCCAGTAAGACGGGGGTGAACACCGGGGAGCTGTTTTTT	CASKTGVNTGELFF
TRBV7-3	NA	TRBJ1-2	few	TGTGCCAGCAGCTATACAACAGGGAAGGAGGTCACCTTC	CASSYTTGKEVTF
TRBV2	NA	TRBJ1-5	NA	TGTGCCAGCAGTCCAGGGGATAGCAATCAGCCCCAGCATTTT	CASSPGDSNQPQHF
TRBV11-2	NA	TRBJ2-3	NA	TGTGCCAGCAGCTTCGGGATAACTAGCACAGATACGCAGTATTTT	CASSFGITSTDTQYF
TRBV6-6	NA	TRBJ1-3	once	TGTGCCAGCAGTTACAGTAGCTCTGGAAACACCATATATTTT	CASSYSSSGNTIYF
TRBV9	NA	TRBJ1-3	once	TGTGCCAGCAACCCGGGGACATCTGGAAACACCATATATTTT	CASNPGTSGNTIYF
TRBV11-2	TRBD1	TRBJ2-2	once	TGTGCCAGCAGCCCGCAGGGACAGATCACCGGGGAGCTGTTTTTT	CASSPQGQITGELFF
TRBV14	TRBD1	TRBJ1-6	NA	TGTGCCAGCAGCCAAGCAGGCCGCCCCGGGACAGCCAGCTCCTATAATTCACCCCTCCACTTT	CASSQAGRPGTASSYNSPLHF
TRBV5-1	NA	TRBJ1-5	NA	TGCGCCAGCAGCCCAGGGGAGAGGGGCAATCAGCCCCAGCATTTT	CASSPGERGNQPQHF
TRBV28	TRBD1	TRBJ1-5	NA	TGTGCCAGCAGCTCGGGACAGCAAAATCAGCCCCAGCATTTT	CASSSGQQNQPQHF
TRBV11-1	NA	TRBJ1-2	NA	TGTGCCAGCAGCCCCGGGTCTAATCGTGGCTACACCTTC	CASSPGSNRGYTF
TRBV5-1	TRBD1	TRBJ1-1	NA	TGCGCCAGCAGCTGGACAGGGGGAACTGAAGCTTTCTTT	CASSWTGGTEAFF
TRBV14	TRBD1	TRBJ1-6	many	TGTGCCAGCAGCCAGAGAACCGGGACAGGGTTTAATTCACCCCTCCACTTT	CASSQRTGTGFNSPLHF